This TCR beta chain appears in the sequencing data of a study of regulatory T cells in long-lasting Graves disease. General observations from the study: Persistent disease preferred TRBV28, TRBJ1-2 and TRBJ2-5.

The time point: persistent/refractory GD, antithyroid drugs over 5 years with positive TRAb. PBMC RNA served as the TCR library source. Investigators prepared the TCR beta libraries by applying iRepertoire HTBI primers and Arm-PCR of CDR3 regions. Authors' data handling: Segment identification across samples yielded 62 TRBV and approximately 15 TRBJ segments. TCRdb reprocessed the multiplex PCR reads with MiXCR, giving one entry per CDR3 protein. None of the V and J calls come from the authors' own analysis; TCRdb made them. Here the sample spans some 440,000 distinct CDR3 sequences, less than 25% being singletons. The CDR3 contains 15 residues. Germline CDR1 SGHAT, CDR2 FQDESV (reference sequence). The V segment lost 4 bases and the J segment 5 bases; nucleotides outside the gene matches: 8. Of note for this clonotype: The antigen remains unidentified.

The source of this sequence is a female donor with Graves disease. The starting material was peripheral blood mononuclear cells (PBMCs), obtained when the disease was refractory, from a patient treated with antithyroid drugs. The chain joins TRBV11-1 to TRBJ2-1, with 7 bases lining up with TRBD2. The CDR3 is CASSSLGLADNEQFF. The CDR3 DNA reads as TGTGCCAGCAGCTCCCTAGGCCTAGCGGACAATGAGCAGTTCTTC.